This paragraph covers one T cell receptor beta chain sequence. Its specificity is not known. Germline V gene lookup returns CDR1 MNHEY and CDR2 SVGEGT. V gave up 6 bases and J gave up 2 bases, with 14 bases separating them. CDR3 length equals 15 residues. Russia was home to the donors, healthy Caucasian individuals aged roughly 6 to 95. Isolated per sample were at least 7 million PBMCs. The total RNA that was extracted per sample amounted to at least 5.5 micrograms. The sample originates from a study of blood T cells in healthy people across ages. The second PCR ran roughly 7 to 12 cycles with a sample-barcoded 5' primer and J-beta primers. One entry per CDR3 protein results from TCRdb running MiXCR on the 5' RACE reads. The sample has some 1.8 million distinct CDR3 sequences; approximately 40% are singletons. Study-wide findings and caveats: Any changes in expanded clonotypes were possibly confounded, as donor CMV status remained unknown.

J is TRBJ1-5 and V is TRBV6-2 or TRBV6-3, with D perhaps matching TRBD1 (5 bases). This sequence was found in a human donor in good health. Sequenced input: blood. The CDR3 nucleotides read TGTGCCAGCAGAAGAGGAGGGGAGGGCAATCAGCCCCAGCATTTT. Translated: CASRRGGEGNQPQHF.